This T cell receptor beta chain was retrieved from a study of long-term antiretroviral therapy in people with HIV. Findings and limits, study-wide: Repertoires from HIV showed CDR3 length ranges narrower than those of controls.

At least one PBMC sample before ART and at least two after were required. It was in the United States that all participants with HIV were treated. Run at survey level, the immunoSEQ assay was version v3.0. TCRdb's table, derived via immunoSEQ multiplex PCR, lists solely in-frame clones and lacks some. The sample lists approximately 10,000 clones, around 80% seen once, with 20% in the top ten. Turning to this clone: Its antigen remains unknown.

Germline V CDR1 and CDR2: LNHDA, SQIVND (reference sequence). Trimming took off 3 bases at V and 10 bases at J, with 13 bases between the two ends. This CDR3 has 14 residues. The input for sequencing was unsorted PBMCs, taken approximately 7 years after starting antiretroviral therapy. This chain uses TRBV19 with TRBJ1-6; D gene unclear. The sequence derives from a man aged 50-59 years with HIV. The CDR3 loop reads CASSMASGVSPLHF. CDR3 in DNA: TGTGCCAGTAGTATGGCGTCGGGCGTATCACCCCTCCACTTT. Looking up the rest from reference TRBV19 and TRBJ1-6 gives the full variable domain: DGGITQSPKYLFRKEGQNVTLSCEQNLNHDAMYWYRQDPGQGLRLIYYSQIVNDFQKGDIAEGYSVSREKKESFPLTVTSAQKNPTAFYLCASSMASGVSPLHFGNGTRLTVT.